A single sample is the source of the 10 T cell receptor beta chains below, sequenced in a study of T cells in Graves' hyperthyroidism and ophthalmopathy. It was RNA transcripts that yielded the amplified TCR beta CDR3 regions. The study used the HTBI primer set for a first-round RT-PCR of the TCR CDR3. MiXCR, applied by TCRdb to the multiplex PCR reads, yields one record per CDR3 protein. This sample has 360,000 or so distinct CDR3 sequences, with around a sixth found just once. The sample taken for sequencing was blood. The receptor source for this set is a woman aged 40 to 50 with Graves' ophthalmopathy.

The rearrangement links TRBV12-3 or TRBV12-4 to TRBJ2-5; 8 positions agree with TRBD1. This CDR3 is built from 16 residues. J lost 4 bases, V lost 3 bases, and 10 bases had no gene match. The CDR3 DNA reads TGTGCCAGCAGTTTGGGGACAGGTTACGGGGGAGAGACCCAGTACTTC. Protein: CASSLGTGYGGETQYF.

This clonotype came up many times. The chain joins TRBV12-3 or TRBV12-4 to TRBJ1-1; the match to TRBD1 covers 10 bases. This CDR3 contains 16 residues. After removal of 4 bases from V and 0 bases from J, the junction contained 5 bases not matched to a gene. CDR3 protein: CASSWDRGNMNTEAFF. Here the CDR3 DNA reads TGTGCCAGCAGTTGGGACAGGGGCAACATGAACACTGAAGCTTTCTTT.

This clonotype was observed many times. The CDR3 region is CASSLYGSEQYF. The DNA of the CDR3 is TGTGCCAGCAGCTTATATGGGTCCGAGCAGTACTTC. The V gene is TRBV7-8, the J gene TRBJ2-7; no reliable D call. In germline, CDR1 is SGHVS, CDR2 FQNEAQ. The CDR3 spans 12 residues. The V end was cut by 2 bases, the J end by 6 bases, with 8 bases between.

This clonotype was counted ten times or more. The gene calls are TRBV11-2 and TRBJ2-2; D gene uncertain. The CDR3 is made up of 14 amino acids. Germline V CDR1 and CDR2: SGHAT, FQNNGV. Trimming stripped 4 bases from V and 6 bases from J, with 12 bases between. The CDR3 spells CASSSRPGAGELFF. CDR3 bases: TGTGCCAGCAGCTCCAGGCCGGGCGCCGGGGAGCTGTTTTTT.

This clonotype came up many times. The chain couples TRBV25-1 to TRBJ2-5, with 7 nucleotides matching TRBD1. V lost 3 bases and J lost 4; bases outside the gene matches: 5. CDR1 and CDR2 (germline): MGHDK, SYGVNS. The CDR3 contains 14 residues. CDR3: CASSDTGVRETQYF. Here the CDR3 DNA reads TGTGCCAGCAGTGATACAGGGGTACGAGAGACCCAGTACTTC.

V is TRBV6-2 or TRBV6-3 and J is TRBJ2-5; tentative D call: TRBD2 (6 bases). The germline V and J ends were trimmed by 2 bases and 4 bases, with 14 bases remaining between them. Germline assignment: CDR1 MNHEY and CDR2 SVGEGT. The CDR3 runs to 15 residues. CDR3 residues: CASSYRATRGETQYF. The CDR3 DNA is TGTGCCAGCAGTTACAGGGCGACTAGGGGAGAGACCCAGTACTTC.

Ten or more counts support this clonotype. Here the CDR3 DNA reads TGTGCCAGCAGTTTTGCGAGTTACTTGGAGCAGTACTTC. Amino acid sequence: CASSFASYLEQYF. This sequence joins TRBV12-3 or TRBV12-4 and TRBJ2-7; D is undetermined. This CDR3 has 13 residues. Trimming removed 3 bases at V and 7 bases at J, with 13 bases between.

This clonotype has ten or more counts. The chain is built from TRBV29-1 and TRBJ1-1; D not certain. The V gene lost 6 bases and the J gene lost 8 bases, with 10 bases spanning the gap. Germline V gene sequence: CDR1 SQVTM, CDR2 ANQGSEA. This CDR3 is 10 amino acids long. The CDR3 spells CSVGLYEAFF. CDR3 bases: TGCAGCGTCGGCCTCTACGAAGCTTTCTTT.

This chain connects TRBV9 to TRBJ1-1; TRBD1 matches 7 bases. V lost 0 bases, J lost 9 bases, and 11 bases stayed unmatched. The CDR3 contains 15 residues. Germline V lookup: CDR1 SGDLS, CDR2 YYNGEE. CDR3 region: CASSVAPQGREKAFF. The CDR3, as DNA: TGTGCCAGCAGCGTAGCTCCACAGGGGAGGGAAAAAGCTTTCTTT.

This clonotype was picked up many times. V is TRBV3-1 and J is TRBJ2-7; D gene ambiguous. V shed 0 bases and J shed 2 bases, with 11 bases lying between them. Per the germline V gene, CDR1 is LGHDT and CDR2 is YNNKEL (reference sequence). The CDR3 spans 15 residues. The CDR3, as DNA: TGTGCCAGCAGCCAAGATCAAGCAGCTCCCTACGAGCAGTACTTC. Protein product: CASSQDQAAPYEQYF.